This T cell receptor beta chain comes out of a study of early T cells in non-severe SARS-CoV-2 infection. Study in general: Bulk RNA isolated from unsorted whole blood underwent sequencing; chains were not paired.

The V gene's germline CDR1 is SQVTM and CDR2 ANQGSEA. Deletions cut 5 bases from V and 8 bases from J, with 13 bases between. The CDR3 sequence is 12 residues long. The study, taken as a whole, reports: CD4 and private specificities were missed by VDJdb matching, which favored anti-spike CD8 responses.

This clonotype is termed medium-sized. Its antigen remains unknown. TCRdb re-analysed the 5' RACE reads in MiXCR, keeping a single row per CDR3 protein. The sample has approximately 70,000 distinct CDR3 sequences, 10% seen once. This clonotype originated in an adult who was a healthcare worker with PCR-confirmed SARS-CoV-2 infection or an uninfected control (not recorded which). This material consisted of whole blood, taken at baseline. The chain couples TRBV29-1 to TRBJ2-1; TRBD1 is a possible D gene (5 bases). The CDR3 DNA follows: TGCAGCGTTCGGTTGCAGACAGATGAGCAGTTCTTC. Amino acids: CSVRLQTDEQFF.